These 25 T cell receptor beta chains came from one sample sequenced in a study of technical replicates of blood from a handful of donors. TCRdb's table, derived via immunoSEQ multiplex PCR, lists solely in-frame clones and lacks some. The data show about 81,000 clones, approximately 80% seen once. Input material: PBMCs. Receptors originate from a human donor in good health. Some clones in this sample may be carry-over from other donors' samples.

This chain connects TRBV7-8 to TRBJ2-1; D ambiguous. CDR1 is SGHVS and CDR2 is FQNEAQ in the germline V gene. This CDR3 spans 11 amino acids. The V gene lost 1 base and the J gene lost 9 bases, with 4 bases spanning the gap. The CDR3: CASSLVSEQFF. The CDR3 nucleotides read TGTGCCAGCAGCTTAGTCAGTGAGCAGTTCTTC.

CDR3 sequence (DNA): TGTGCCATCAGCGACAGGGTAATTGAGCAGTTCTTC. Its protein product is CAISDRVIEQFF. This chain joins TRBV10-3 and TRBJ2-1, with 7 bases fitting TRBD1. CDR1 is ENHRY and CDR2 is SYGVKD in the germline V gene. CDR3 size: 12 residues. Unmatched junction bases numbered 5, after V lost 6 bases and J lost 9 bases.

This clone was found a few times. The chain has TRBV7-8 and TRBJ2-2; TRBD1 aligns across 8 bases. The CDR3 is made up of 19 amino acids. The J segment lost 0 bases and the V segment lost 2 bases, leaving 11 bases of the junction unmatched. CDR1 is SGHVS, CDR2 FQNEAQ, per germline. The CDR3 loop is CASSLRVWSGQANTGELFF. Written as DNA, the CDR3 is TGTGCCAGCAGCTTAAGAGTTTGGTCGGGACAGGCGAACACCGGGGAGCTGTTTTTT. Filled out from reference TRBV7-8 and TRBJ2-2, the complete variable domain reads GAGVSQSPRYKVAKRGQDVALRCDPISGHVSLFWYQQALGQGPEFLTYFQNEAQLDKSGLPSDRFFAERPEGSVSTLKIQRTQQEDSAVYLCASSLRVWSGQANTGELFFGEGSRLTVL.

The rearrangement uses TRBV7-9 and TRBJ1-1; tentatively, D is TRBD1 (5 bases). This CDR3 region has 13 residues. CDR1 SEHNR and CDR2 FQNEAQ come from the germline V gene (reference sequence). Trimming cost V 5 bases and J 2 bases, with 9 bases left between them. The CDR3 DNA reads TGTGCCAGCAGCAAAGACAGAAACACTGAAGCTTTCTTT. It translates to CASSKDRNTEAFF.

V is TRBV29-1 and J is TRBJ2-4; 12 bases map to TRBD2. The CDR3 is 15 amino acids. V lost 7 bases and J lost 2; bases outside the gene matches: 6. The germline V gene has CDR1 SQVTM and CDR2 ANQGSEA. CDR3 sequence reads: CSANGLAGSKNIQYF. Here the CDR3 DNA reads TGCAGCGCCAACGGACTAGCGGGATCCAAAAACATTCAGTACTTC.

The genes are TRBV30 and TRBJ2-7, with a tentative D call TRBD1 (5 bases). CDR3 length: 12 residues. V was trimmed by 1 base and J by 4 bases, leaving 8 bases between them. CDR1 is GTSNPN and CDR2 is SVGIG in the germline V gene (reference sequence). The CDR3 protein is CAWSATGYEQYF. The CDR3 DNA sequence: TGTGCCTGGAGTGCTACAGGTTACGAGCAGTACTTC.

The chain couples TRBV10-3 to TRBJ2-1; the match to TRBD1 covers 8 bases. Trimming removed 2 bases from V and 6 bases from J; junction bases left unmatched: 9. The CDR3 spans 16 residues. Germline V lookup: CDR1 ENHRY, CDR2 SYGVKD. This CDR3 is CAISEATRQGPNEQFF. CDR3 bases: TGTGCCATCAGTGAGGCGACCAGACAGGGGCCCAATGAGCAGTTCTTC.

V is TRBV30 and J is TRBJ2-2; 9 bases agree with TRBD2. Germline lookup yields CDR1 GTSNPN and CDR2 SVGIG (reference sequence). V was pared by 3 bases and J by 6 bases, with 8 bases of the junction left unmatched. This CDR3 region has 15 residues. The CDR3: CAWSGSGRRAGELFF. The CDR3 coding sequence is TGTGCCTGGAGCGGAAGCGGGAGGAGGGCCGGGGAGCTGTTTTTT.

This clone was counted once. V gene TRBV5-1 combines with J gene TRBJ2-1; 7 bases fit TRBD2. With V trimmed by 6 bases and J by 3 bases, 6 bases remained unmatched. CDR3 length equals 14 residues. CDR1 and CDR2 (germline): SGHRS, YFSETQ. The CDR3 nucleotides are TGCGCCAGCACAATGGGGGGGGGCTACAATGAGCAGTTCTTC. The encoded protein is CASTMGGGYNEQFF. Full variable domain (rest looked up from reference TRBV5-1 and TRBJ2-1): KAGVTQTPRYLIKTRGQQVTLSCSPISGHRSVSWYQQTPGQGLQFLFEYFSETQRNKGNFPGRFSGRQFSNSRSEMNVSTLELGDSALYLCASTMGGGYNEQFFGPGTRLTVL.

V is TRBV7-8 and J is TRBJ2-3, with 8 bases lining up with TRBD2. With 3 bases clipped from V and 6 bases from J, the junction kept 11 bases outside the gene matches. CDR1 and CDR2 from the germline V gene are SGHVS and FQNEAQ. This CDR3 spans 16 amino acids. The CDR3 sequence: CASSFDSGAAGDTQYF. DNA of the CDR3: TGTGCCAGCAGCTTTGATAGCGGGGCCGCGGGGGATACGCAGTATTTT.

This sequence joins TRBV29-1 and TRBJ2-3; 10 bases line up with TRBD2. The CDR3 is 14 residues long. CDR1 is SQVTM and CDR2 is ANQGSEA in the germline V gene. Germline trimming cut 4 bases from V and 6 bases from J; bases unmatched to any gene: 7. The CDR3: CSVGAGLAADTQYF. As DNA, the CDR3 is TGCAGCGTTGGGGCCGGACTAGCGGCTGATACGCAGTATTTT.

Only a few counts were recorded for this clone. V and J are TRBV7-9 and TRBJ1-6; no clear D gene. CDR3 length: 13 amino acids. Germline loops: CDR1 SEHNR, CDR2 FQNEAQ (reference sequence). Trimming cost V 2 bases and J 8 bases, with 7 bases left between them. CDR3 sequence: CASSLRQDSPLHF. CDR3 sequence (DNA): TGTGCCAGCAGCTTACGACAAGATTCACCCCTCCACTTT.

The gene calls are TRBV14 and TRBJ1-1; TRBD1 is a possible D gene (5 bases). Germline values: CDR1 SGHDN, CDR2 FVKESK. The CDR3 runs 16 residues. Trimming removed 0 bases from V and 4 bases from J, with 15 bases in between. The DNA of the CDR3 is TGTGCCAGCAGCCAAGATCAGTTACAGGCCCTCACTGAAGCTTTCTTT. Translation: CASSQDQLQALTEAFF.

This clone was observed once. The CDR3 region has the DNA TGCAGCGTCACCAGGCAATCCTTGGGTCAGACCCAGTACTTC. Protein product: CSVTRQSLGQTQYF. The V call is TRBV29-1, the J call TRBJ2-5; D not certain. Germline V gene sequence: CDR1 SQVTM, CDR2 ANQGSEA. This CDR3 contains 14 residues. Trimming cost V 6 bases and J 6 bases, with 20 bases left between them.

The chain couples TRBV7-9 to TRBJ2-3, with TRBD2 matching over 8 bases. J was trimmed by 0 bases and V by 2 bases; bases with no gene match: 4. There are 16 residues in the CDR3. CDR1 and CDR2 from the germline V gene are SEHNR and FQNEAQ (reference sequence). CDR3 protein: CASSLSRLASTDTQYF. The CDR3 bases are TGTGCCAGCAGCTTATCCCGACTAGCGAGCACAGATACGCAGTATTTT.

This clone has only one observation. The chain joins TRBV9 to TRBJ1-1, with a tentative D call TRBD1 (5 bases). Trimming left V 1 base short and J 5 bases short, with 15 bases between. CDR1 is SGDLS and CDR2 is YYNGEE in the germline V gene. The CDR3 is made up of 15 amino acids. The CDR3 DNA sequence: TGTGCCAGCAGCGTAAGTGAAGGGGATTTTACTGAAGCTTTCTTT. Amino acids: CASSVSEGDFTEAFF.

The chain recombines TRBV7-2 with TRBJ2-5, with D unresolved. Germline loops: CDR1 SGHTA, CDR2 FQGNSA. Trimming cost V 5 bases and J 5 bases, with 12 bases left between them. CDR3 size: 13 residues. CDR3 region: CASSPMRRETQYF. The CDR3 coding sequence is TGTGCCAGCAGCCCAATGAGGCGGGAGACCCAGTACTTC. The complete variable domain, with remaining parts taken from reference TRBV7-2 and TRBJ2-5, reads GAGVSQSPSNKVTEKGKDVELRCDPISGHTALYWYRQSLGQGLEFLIYFQGNSAPDKSGLPSDRFSAERTGGSVSTLTIQRTQQEDSAVYLCASSPMRRETQYFGPGTRLLVL.

V gene TRBV6-6 combines with J gene TRBJ1-5; TRBD1 might be the D (6 bases). V dropped 7 bases and J dropped 2 bases, with 15 bases sitting between them. The CDR3 has 15 residues. Germline-derived CDR1 and CDR2 are MNHNY and SVGAGI (reference sequence). Here the CDR3 DNA reads TGTGCCAGCACCGACTGGGCAGGGGGCAATCAGCCCCAGCATTTT. This sequence encodes CASTDWAGGNQPQHF.

The chain is built from TRBV10-3 and TRBJ1-1, with 7 bases matching TRBD1. The junction had 2 bases not matched to a gene; V was cut back by 0 bases and J by 1 base. Germline V gene sequence: CDR1 ENHRY, CDR2 SYGVKD. The CDR3 has 15 amino acids. CDR3 nucleotides: TGTGCCATCAGTGAGTCGACAGGGACGAACACTGAAGCTTTCTTT. Protein product: CAISESTGTNTEAFF.

This clone has more than one count but fewer than ten. This chain uses TRBV2 with TRBJ1-2; 10 bases fit TRBD1. V was clipped by 6 bases and J by 3 bases; unmatched bases: 1. Germline CDR1 reads SNHLY; CDR2 reads FYNNEI. This CDR3 is built from 13 residues. CDR3 in amino acids: CASRGTGDYGYTF. Written as DNA, the CDR3 is TGTGCCAGCAGAGGGACAGGGGACTATGGCTACACCTTC.

V usage is TRBV30 and J usage is TRBJ2-7; no definite D call. Germline lookup yields CDR1 GTSNPN and CDR2 SVGIG (reference sequence). The CDR3 is 15 residues long. The V end was cut by 0 bases, the J end by 1 base, with 13 bases between. In nucleotides, the CDR3 is TGTGCCTGGAGTGTCTTTCCGTCAGATTCCTACGAGCAGTACTTC. Translating gives CAWSVFPSDSYEQYF.

The V and J genes are TRBV5-1 and TRBJ2-6, with 8 bases that match TRBD2. Germline-derived CDR1 and CDR2 are SGHRS and YFSETQ. The CDR3 has 16 amino acids. With 7 bases clipped from V and 0 bases from J, the junction kept 6 bases outside the gene matches. This chain's CDR3 is CASSGGASSGANVLTF. CDR3 nucleotides: TGCGCCAGCTCGGGAGGGGCCAGCTCTGGGGCCAACGTCCTGACTTTC.

The chain uses TRBV6-1 and TRBJ2-2, with 7 positions matching TRBD2. The CDR3 consists of 15 residues. Per germline, CDR1 MNHNS and CDR2 SASEGT. V trimming: 1 base; J trimming: 4 bases; junction bases outside the gene matches: 3. The CDR3 nucleotides are TGTGCCAGCAGTGAAGAAGGCGGGGGCACCGGGGAGCTGTTTTTT. Translating gives CASSEEGGGTGELFF.

The chain uses TRBV5-1 and TRBJ2-5; weak D call: TRBD2 (6 bases). The CDR3 has 15 residues. Trimming pared 0 bases from V and 1 base from J, leaving 10 bases between. The V gene's germline CDR1 is SGHRS and CDR2 YFSETQ. DNA for the CDR3: TGCGCCAGCAGCTTGGTTAGCGGTTTCCAAGAGACCCAGTACTTC. As protein: CASSLVSGFQETQYF. Filled out from reference TRBV5-1 and TRBJ2-5, the complete variable domain reads KAGVTQTPRYLIKTRGQQVTLSCSPISGHRSVSWYQQTPGQGLQFLFEYFSETQRNKGNFPGRFSGRQFSNSRSEMNVSTLELGDSALYLCASSLVSGFQETQYFGPGTRLLVL.

The gene calls are TRBV5-8 and TRBJ1-4; 8 bases map to TRBD1. The CDR3 spans 16 residues. CDR1 is SGHTS, CDR2 YDEGEE, per germline. V shed 4 bases and J 5 bases; nucleotides not matched to a gene: 10. The CDR3 protein is CASSPYVQGENEKLFF. The CDR3 nucleotides are TGTGCCAGCAGCCCCTATGTACAGGGGGAAAATGAAAAACTGTTTTTT.